This T cell receptor (beta chain) was obtained from a study of blood T cells in healthy people across ages. The study's findings and limits: Leaving the PBMCs unsorted stopped any conclusive comparison of naive versus antigen-experienced cells.

A sample-barcoded 5' primer and a J-beta primer mix were used in a second PCR of roughly 6 to 11 cycles. The yield of each sample was at least 2.5 million CDR3-containing paired-end reads. TCRdb re-analysed the 5' RACE reads in MiXCR, keeping a single row per CDR3 protein. This table has about 1,600,000 distinct CDR3 sequences, approximately 40% appearing once. V lost 8 bases and J lost 4, with 12 bases in between. CDR3 length: 13 residues. Per the germline V gene, CDR1 is MNHEY and CDR2 is SMNVEV (reference sequence). This clonotype was counted only a few times. Its specificity is not known. The sequencing input was blood. This TCR came from a young woman in good health. This sequence joins TRBV27 and TRBJ2-1; D is perhaps TRBD2 (5 bases). The DNA of the CDR3 is TGTGCCAGCGGCGCGCGGGCATACAATGAGCAGTTCTTC. Protein product: CASGARAYNEQFF.